The 15 T cell receptor beta chains presented below share a single source sample, sequenced in a study of blood T cell repertoires in COVID-19. The method was immunoSEQ multiplex PCR; TCRdb's version includes in-frame clones alone and lacks a portion of them. The data show over 50,000 clones, roughly nine tenths seen once. Sequenced sample: peripheral blood. The receptors were gathered from a woman aged 60-75 years with active or convalescent COVID-19.

The gene calls are TRBV25-1 and TRBJ1-4; the match to TRBD1 covers 9 bases. CDR1 MGHDK and CDR2 SYGVNS come from the germline V gene. The CDR3 has 16 residues. V trimming: 2 bases; J trimming: 8 bases; junction bases outside the gene matches: 9. CDR3 amino acids: CASSERPPGTGEKLFF. In nucleotides, the CDR3 is TGTGCCAGCAGTGAACGCCCCCCCGGGACAGGGGAAAAACTGTTTTTT. The full variable domain, completed using reference TRBV25-1 and TRBJ1-4, is EADIYQTPRYLVIGTGKKITLECSQTMGHDKMYWYQQDPGMELHLIHYSYGVNSTEKGDLSSESTVSRIRTEHFPLTLESARPSHTSQYLCASSERPPGTGEKLFFGSGTQLSVL.

The rearrangement uses TRBV30 and TRBJ1-6, with D possibly TRBD1 on 5 matching bases. The CDR3 length is 16 residues. CDR1 and CDR2 from the germline V gene are GTSNPN and SVGIG (reference sequence). Trimming left V 0 bases short and J 7 bases short, with 16 bases between. The CDR3 reads CAWSVLGGGENSPLHF. CDR3 DNA: TGTGCCTGGAGTGTACTCGGGGGAGGAGAGAATTCACCCCTCCACTTT.

In its sample, this clone was seen once. This rearrangement joins TRBV27 to TRBJ1-4, with 7 bases fitting TRBD1. The germline gives CDR1 MNHEY, CDR2 SMNVEV (reference sequence). V dropped 0 bases and J dropped 5; count of bases not matched to a gene: 3. This CDR3 is 15 amino acids long. CDR3 in amino acids: CASSLSVRGNEKLFF. For the CDR3, the DNA is TGTGCCAGCAGTTTATCGGTCAGGGGGAATGAAAAACTGTTTTTT.

The rearrangement uses TRBV28 and TRBJ1-5; D ambiguous. Germline V lookup: CDR1 MDHEN, CDR2 SYDVKM. The CDR3 extends over 15 amino acids. Trimming took off 4 bases at V and 5 bases at J, with 15 bases between the two ends. DNA for the CDR3: TGTGCCAGCAGTTCTCCATCCGGAGGGCATCAGCCCCAGCATTTT. Protein sequence: CASSSPSGGHQPQHF.

The V gene is TRBV5-1, the J gene TRBJ1-6; tentative D call: TRBD1 (5 bases). CDR1 and CDR2 from the germline V gene are SGHRS and YFSETQ. Trimming removed 4 bases from V and 6 bases from J, with 14 bases in between. This CDR3 spans 15 amino acids. As DNA, the CDR3 is TGCGCCAGCAGCGGGGGGACCGCGGGTAATTCACCCCTCCACTTT. Translated: CASSGGTAGNSPLHF.

The J gene is TRBJ2-3, the V gene TRBV6-4, with 8 bases fitting TRBD1. V lost 0 bases and J lost 0; bases outside the gene matches: 2. Looked up from germline, CDR1 is MRHNA and CDR2 is SNTAGT. This CDR3 region has 16 residues. The CDR3 DNA is TGTGCCAGCAGTGACTCGAGGACAGGGAGCACAGATACGCAGTATTTT. It translates to CASSDSRTGSTDTQYF.

The V gene is TRBV7-8, the J gene TRBJ2-7; perhaps TRBD1 as D (6 bases). This CDR3 has 16 residues. V was trimmed by 5 bases and J by 0 bases, leaving 17 bases between them. Germline values: CDR1 SGHVS, CDR2 FQNEAQ. The CDR3 region has the DNA TGTGCCAGCAGCCCCTACTCGACAGGAGGCTCCTACGAGCAGTACTTC. Its protein product is CASSPYSTGGSYEQYF.

This clone has only one observation. The chain combines TRBV9 with TRBJ1-1; maybe TRBD1 (5 bases). The CDR3 has 14 amino acids. The V end was cut by 0 bases, the J end by 5 bases, with 11 bases between. In germline, CDR1 is SGDLS, CDR2 YYNGEE. The CDR3 loop reads CASSVEKGRTEAFF. CDR3 bases: TGTGCCAGCAGCGTAGAGAAGGGGCGGACTGAAGCTTTCTTT. Full variable domain (missing parts from reference TRBV9 and TRBJ1-1): DSGVTQTPKHLITATGQRVTLRCSPRSGDLSVYWYQQSLDQGLQFLIQYYNGEERAKGNILERFSAQQFPDLHSELNLSSLELGDSALYFCASSVEKGRTEAFFGQGTRLTVV.

The J gene is TRBJ1-5, the V gene TRBV19; perhaps TRBD1 as D (6 bases). The CDR3 contains 14 residues. Trimming cost V 5 bases and J 5 bases, with 13 bases left between them. Per germline, CDR1 LNHDA and CDR2 SQIVND (reference sequence). CDR3 nucleotide sequence: TGTGCCAGTAGTGTCGACAGGAATTATCAGCCCCAGCATTTT. Residues: CASSVDRNYQPQHF.

The rearrangement joins TRBV28 to TRBJ1-5; D gene unclear. This CDR3 has 15 residues. In germline, CDR1 is MDHEN, CDR2 SYDVKM. With 3 bases removed from V and 0 bases from J, the gap between germline ends came to 9 bases. CDR3 DNA: TGTGCCAGCAGTTTTACAGAATATAGCAATCAGCCCCAGCATTTT. This encodes CASSFTEYSNQPQHF.

The chain recombines TRBV28 with TRBJ2-1, with TRBD1 identical over 7 bases. V dropped 5 bases and J dropped 1; count of bases not matched to a gene: 5. Per the germline V gene, CDR1 is MDHEN and CDR2 is SYDVKM. This CDR3 region has 15 residues. This CDR3 reads CASSTGDGSYNEQFF. In DNA form, the CDR3 reads TGTGCCAGCAGTACAGGGGACGGTTCCTACAATGAGCAGTTCTTC.

CDR3 sequence (DNA): TGTGCCAGCAATACCCATAGAACAGGGAGAAATAATTCACCCCTCCACTTT. Protein sequence: CASNTHRTGRNNSPLHF. The chain uses TRBV5-4 and TRBJ1-6, with D tentatively TRBD1 (6 bases). V was cut by 6 bases and J by 5 bases, with 21 bases left in between. Germline lookup yields CDR1 SGHNT and CDR2 YYREEE (reference sequence). This CDR3 has 17 residues.

The chain recombines TRBV2 with TRBJ1-2; D not certain. CDR1 and CDR2 (germline): SNHLY, FYNNEI. V was shortened by 7 bases and J by 0 bases, with 15 bases between the two germline ends. The CDR3 length is 15 residues. The CDR3 reads CASTLGVNTNYGYTF. The CDR3 DNA sequence: TGTGCCAGCACCCTCGGGGTAAACACTAACTATGGCTACACCTTC.

The J gene is TRBJ2-7, the V gene TRBV30, with 8 positions matching TRBD2. The CDR3 sequence is 14 residues long. CDR1 is GTSNPN, CDR2 SVGIG, per germline (reference sequence). J gave up 2 bases and V 0 bases, and 3 bases lay outside the gene matches. The CDR3, as DNA: TGTGCCTGGAGTGTCGGGGGGGGCCCCTACGAGCAGTACTTC. This sequence encodes CAWSVGGGPYEQYF.

The DNA of the CDR3 is TGTGCCAGCAGTTTAAGAGCTGCGGGGAATCAGCCCCAGCATTTT. Translation: CASSLRAAGNQPQHF. The chain has TRBV28 and TRBJ1-5; D not resolved. Trimming cost V 2 bases and J 4 bases, with 12 bases left between them. CDR3 size: 15 residues. CDR1 and CDR2 from the germline V gene are MDHEN and SYDVKM.